The present T cell receptor (beta chain) was sequenced within a study of blood T cell repertoires in COVID-19. Turning to the study itself: Spain, Italy and the United States supplied samples that represented acute and convalescent COVID-19. Sources were T cells, B-cell-depleted T cells, or PBMCs; the material itself was cDNA or gDNA.

The CDR3 extends over 13 amino acids. Trimming took 7 bases from V and 4 from J; bases not matched to a gene: 5. As originally analysed: Amplification of reference gene primers was used by the study to estimate nucleated cell counts. Sequencing was performed with immunoSEQ multiplex PCR; in TCRdb, only in-frame clones are kept and a portion is missing. V, J and clone size derive from that table, while D and trimming were established from the DNA sequence. The repertoire consists of 120,000 to 150,000 clones, with roughly 81% occurring once and the leading ten covering roughly 2.6%. The clonotype was recovered from a human donor with acute or convalescent COVID-19. The donor label of this sample is uncertain. The J gene is TRBJ2-7, the V gene TRBV12-3 or TRBV12-4; 9 bases align to TRBD1. Sequenced input: peripheral blood. CDR3 region: CASTMGQGYEQYF. The CDR3 DNA follows: TGTGCCAGCACTATGGGACAGGGTTACGAGCAGTACTTC.